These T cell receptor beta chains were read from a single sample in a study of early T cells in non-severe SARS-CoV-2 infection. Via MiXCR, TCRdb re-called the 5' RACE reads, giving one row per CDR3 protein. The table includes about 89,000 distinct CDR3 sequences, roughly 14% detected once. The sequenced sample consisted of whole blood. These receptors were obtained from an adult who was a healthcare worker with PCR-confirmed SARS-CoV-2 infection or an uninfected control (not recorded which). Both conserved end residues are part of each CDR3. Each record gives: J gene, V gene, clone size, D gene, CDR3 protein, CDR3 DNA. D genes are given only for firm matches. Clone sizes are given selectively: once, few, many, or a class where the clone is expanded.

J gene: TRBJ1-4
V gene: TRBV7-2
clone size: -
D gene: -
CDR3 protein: CASSEDAGEKLFF
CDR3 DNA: TGTGCCAGCAGCGAGGACGCGGGAGAAAAACTGTTTTTT

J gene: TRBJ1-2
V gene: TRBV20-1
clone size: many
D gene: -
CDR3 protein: CSAGSYRTNYGYTF
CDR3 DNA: TGCAGTGCTGGCTCGTATCGGACAAACTATGGCTACACCTTC

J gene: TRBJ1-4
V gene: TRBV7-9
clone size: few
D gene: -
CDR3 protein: CASSLVDIRPEKLFF
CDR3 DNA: TGTGCCAGCAGCTTAGTAGACATTCGGCCTGAAAAACTGTTTTTT

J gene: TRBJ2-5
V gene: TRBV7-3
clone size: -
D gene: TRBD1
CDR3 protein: CASSQTGGGETQYF
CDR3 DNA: TGTGCCAGCAGCCAAACAGGGGGCGGGGAGACCCAGTACTTC

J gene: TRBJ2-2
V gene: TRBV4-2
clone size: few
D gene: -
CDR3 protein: CASSQDRDYTGELFF
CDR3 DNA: TGTGCCAGCAGCCAAGACCGGGATTACACCGGGGAGCTGTTTTTT

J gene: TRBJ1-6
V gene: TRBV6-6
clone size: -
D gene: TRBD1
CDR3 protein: CASSTPDRVPPSLHF
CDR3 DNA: TGTGCCAGCAGTACCCCTGACAGGGTGCCCCCATCCCTCCACTTT

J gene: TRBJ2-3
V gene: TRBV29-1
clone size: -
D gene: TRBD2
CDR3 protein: CSGGTSGGPTTDTQYF
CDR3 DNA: TGCAGCGGCGGGACTAGCGGGGGGCCTACTACAGATACGCAGTATTTT

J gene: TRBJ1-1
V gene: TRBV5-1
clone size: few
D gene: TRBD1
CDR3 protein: CASSYGQGGTEAFF
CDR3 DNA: TGCGCCAGCAGTTATGGACAGGGAGGCACTGAAGCTTTCTTT

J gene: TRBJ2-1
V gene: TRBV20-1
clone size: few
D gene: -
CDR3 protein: CSSTTGRTPNEQFF
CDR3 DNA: TGCAGTTCCACGACAGGGAGGACGCCCAATGAGCAGTTCTTC

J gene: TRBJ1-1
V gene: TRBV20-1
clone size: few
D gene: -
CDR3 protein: CSADLRGHTEAFF
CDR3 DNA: TGCAGTGCTGACCTCCGGGGGCACACTGAAGCTTTCTTT

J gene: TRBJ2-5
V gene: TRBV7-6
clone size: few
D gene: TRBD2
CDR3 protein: CASSYGAGGEETQYF
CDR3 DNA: TGTGCCAGCAGCTACGGAGCGGGGGGTGAAGAGACCCAGTACTTC

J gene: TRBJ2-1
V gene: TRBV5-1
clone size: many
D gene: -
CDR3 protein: CASSFLWGGPSSYNEQFF
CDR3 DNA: TGCGCCAGCAGCTTCCTTTGGGGAGGTCCTAGCTCCTACAATGAGCAGTTCTTC

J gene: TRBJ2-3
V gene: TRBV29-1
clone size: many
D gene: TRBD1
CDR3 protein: CSVDYGQGADTQYF
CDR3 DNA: TGCAGCGTTGATTATGGTCAGGGGGCAGATACGCAGTATTTT

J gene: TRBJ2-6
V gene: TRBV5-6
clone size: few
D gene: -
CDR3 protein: CASSLAGGRGANVLTF
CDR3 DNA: TGTGCCAGCAGCTTGGCAGGAGGGCGTGGGGCCAACGTCCTGACTTTC

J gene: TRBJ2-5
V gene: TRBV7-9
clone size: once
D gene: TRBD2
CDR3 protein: CASSGTSAGARETQYF
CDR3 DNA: TGTGCCAGCAGTGGGACTAGCGCTGGGGCCCGAGAGACCCAGTACTTC

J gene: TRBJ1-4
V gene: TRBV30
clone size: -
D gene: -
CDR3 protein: CAWSSPGPKLFF
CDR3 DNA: TGTGCCTGGAGCAGCCCGGGACCAAAACTGTTTTTT

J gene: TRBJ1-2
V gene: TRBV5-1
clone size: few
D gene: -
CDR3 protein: CASSLTQGLDGYTF
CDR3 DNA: TGCGCCAGCAGCTTAACTCAGGGACTCGATGGCTACACCTTC

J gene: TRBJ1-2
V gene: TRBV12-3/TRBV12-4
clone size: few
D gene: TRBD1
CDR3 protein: CASSGTGSGYTF
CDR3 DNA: TGTGCCAGCAGTGGGACAGGCAGTGGCTACACCTTC

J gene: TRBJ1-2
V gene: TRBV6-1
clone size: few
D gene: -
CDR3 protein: CASSEVRGTYGYTF
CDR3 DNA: TGTGCCAGCAGTGAGGTCAGGGGCACCTATGGCTACACCTTC

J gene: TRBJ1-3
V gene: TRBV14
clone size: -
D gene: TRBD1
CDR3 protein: CASSQDLTGSGNTIYF
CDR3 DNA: TGTGCCAGCAGCCAAGATCTGACAGGGAGTGGAAACACCATATATTTT

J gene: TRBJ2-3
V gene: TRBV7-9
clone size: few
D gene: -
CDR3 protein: CASSLGTVDTQYF
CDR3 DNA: TGTGCCAGCAGCCTTGGGACGGTAGATACGCAGTATTTT

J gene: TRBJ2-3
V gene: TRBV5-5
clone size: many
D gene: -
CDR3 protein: CASSFSGGASTDTQYF
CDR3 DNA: TGTGCCAGCAGCTTTTCGGGCGGCGCTAGCACAGATACGCAGTATTTT

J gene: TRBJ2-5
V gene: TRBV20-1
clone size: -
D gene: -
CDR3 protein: CSARPMVARETQYF
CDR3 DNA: TGCAGTGCTAGACCGATGGTGGCCCGAGAGACCCAGTACTTC

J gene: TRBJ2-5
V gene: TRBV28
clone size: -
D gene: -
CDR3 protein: CASRSTTGIETQYF
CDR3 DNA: TGTGCCAGCAGGTCAACAACGGGTATAGAGACCCAGTACTTC

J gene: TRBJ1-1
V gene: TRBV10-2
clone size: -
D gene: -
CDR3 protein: CASSDGGEAFF
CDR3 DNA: TGCGCCAGCAGTGACGGGGGTGAAGCTTTCTTT

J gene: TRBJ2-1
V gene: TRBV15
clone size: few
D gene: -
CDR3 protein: CATSNYGTYNEQFF
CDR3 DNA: TGTGCCACCAGCAACTACGGGACTTACAATGAGCAGTTCTTC

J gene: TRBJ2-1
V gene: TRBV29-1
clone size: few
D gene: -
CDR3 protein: CSVDPGGIF
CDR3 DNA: TGCAGCGTTGATCCAGGGGGGATCTTC

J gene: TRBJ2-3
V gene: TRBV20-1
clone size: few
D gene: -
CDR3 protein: CSARERVFADTQYF
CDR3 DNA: TGCAGTGCTAGAGAGAGGGTCTTCGCAGATACGCAGTATTTT

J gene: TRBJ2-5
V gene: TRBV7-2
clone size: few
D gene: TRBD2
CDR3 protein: CASSSHSGTSGGETQYF
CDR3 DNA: TGTGCCAGCAGCTCACATTCCGGGACTAGCGGGGGAGAGACCCAGTACTTC

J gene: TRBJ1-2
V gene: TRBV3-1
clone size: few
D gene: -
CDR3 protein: CASSQGDYGYTF
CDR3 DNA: TGTGCCAGCAGCCAGGGGGACTATGGCTACACCTTC

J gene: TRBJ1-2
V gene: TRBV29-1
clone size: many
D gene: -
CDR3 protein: CSVSGYTF
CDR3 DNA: TGCAGCGTTAGTGGCTACACCTTC

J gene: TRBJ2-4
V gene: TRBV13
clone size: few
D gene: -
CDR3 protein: CASSPQGTKNIQYF
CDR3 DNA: TGTGCCAGCAGCCCACAGGGTACCAAAAACATTCAGTACTTC

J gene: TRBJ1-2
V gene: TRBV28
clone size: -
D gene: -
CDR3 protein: CASSFFRETYGYTF
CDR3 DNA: TGTGCCAGCAGTTTCTTTAGGGAGACGTATGGCTACACCTTC

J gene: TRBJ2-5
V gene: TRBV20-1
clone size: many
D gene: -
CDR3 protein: CSAAIGVRTQYF
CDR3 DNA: TGCAGTGCCGCAATCGGGGTCCGGACCCAGTACTTC

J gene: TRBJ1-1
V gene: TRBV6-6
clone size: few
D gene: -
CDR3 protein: CASSQLVGLSGGHRPEAFF
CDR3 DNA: TGTGCCAGCAGTCAACTTGTTGGCTTGTCCGGGGGCCACCGCCCTGAAGCTTTCTTT

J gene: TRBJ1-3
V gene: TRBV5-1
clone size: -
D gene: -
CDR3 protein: CASSLDPGVGNTIYF
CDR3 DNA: TGCGCCAGCAGCTTGGATCCAGGGGTTGGAAACACCATATATTTT

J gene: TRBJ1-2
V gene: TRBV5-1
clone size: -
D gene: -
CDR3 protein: CASSLDRVNYGYTF
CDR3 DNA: TGCGCCAGCAGCTTGGACAGGGTGAACTATGGCTACACCTTC

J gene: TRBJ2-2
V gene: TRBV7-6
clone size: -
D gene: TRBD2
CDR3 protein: CASSLFPSGGLNTGELFF
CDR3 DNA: TGTGCCAGCAGCTTGTTTCCGAGCGGGGGGCTCAACACCGGGGAGCTGTTTTTT

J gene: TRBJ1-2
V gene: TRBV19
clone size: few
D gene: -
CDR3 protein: CASNARDPFYGYTF
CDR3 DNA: TGTGCCAGTAACGCCAGGGACCCTTTTTATGGCTACACCTTC

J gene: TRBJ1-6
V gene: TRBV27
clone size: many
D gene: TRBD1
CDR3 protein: CASRIGQGNSPLHF
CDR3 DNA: TGTGCCAGCCGAATAGGACAGGGGAATTCACCCCTCCACTTT

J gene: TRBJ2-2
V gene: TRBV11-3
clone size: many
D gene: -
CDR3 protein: CASSLDQASGELFF
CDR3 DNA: TGTGCCAGCAGCTTAGATCAGGCTTCCGGGGAGCTGTTTTTT

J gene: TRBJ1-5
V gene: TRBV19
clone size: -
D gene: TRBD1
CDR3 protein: CASTPWTGGFNQPQHF
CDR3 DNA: TGTGCCAGTACCCCGTGGACAGGGGGCTTTAATCAGCCCCAGCATTTT

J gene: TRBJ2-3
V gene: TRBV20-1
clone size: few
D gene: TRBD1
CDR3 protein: CSASLTGGSTDTQYF
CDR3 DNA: TGCAGTGCTAGCCTCACAGGGGGATCCACAGATACGCAGTATTTT

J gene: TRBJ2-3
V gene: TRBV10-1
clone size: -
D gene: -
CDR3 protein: CASSEASAGTDTQYF
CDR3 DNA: TGCGCCAGCAGTGAGGCTAGCGCCGGCACAGATACGCAGTATTTT

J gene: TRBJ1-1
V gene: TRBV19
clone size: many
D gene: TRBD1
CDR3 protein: CASSIRTGEDTEAFF
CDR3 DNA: TGTGCCAGTAGTATTCGGACAGGGGAGGACACTGAAGCTTTCTTT

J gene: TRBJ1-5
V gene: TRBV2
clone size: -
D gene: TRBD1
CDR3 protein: CASSEWTGPNQPQHF
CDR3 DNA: TGTGCCAGCAGTGAGTGGACAGGGCCCAATCAGCCCCAGCATTTT

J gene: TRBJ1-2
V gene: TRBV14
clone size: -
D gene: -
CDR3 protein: CASSPRGKGVYGYTF
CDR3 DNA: TGTGCCAGCAGCCCCAGGGGAAAAGGGGTCTATGGCTACACCTTC

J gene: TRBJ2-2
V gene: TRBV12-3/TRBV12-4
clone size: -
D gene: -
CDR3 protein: CASSSRSNGGNGELFF
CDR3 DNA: TGTGCCAGCAGTTCTCGGTCTAACGGAGGAAACGGGGAGCTGTTTTTT

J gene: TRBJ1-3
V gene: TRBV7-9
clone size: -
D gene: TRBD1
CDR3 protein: CASSSYWTGHSGNTIYF
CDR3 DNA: TGTGCCAGCAGCTCCTACTGGACAGGGCACTCTGGAAACACCATATATTTT

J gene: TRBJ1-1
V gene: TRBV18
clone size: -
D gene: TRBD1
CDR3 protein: CASSPRGQGTKTEAFF
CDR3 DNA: TGTGCCAGCTCACCCCGGGGACAGGGGACGAAAACTGAAGCTTTCTTT

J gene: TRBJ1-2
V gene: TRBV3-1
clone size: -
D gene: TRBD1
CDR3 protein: CASSQDWTGAYGYTF
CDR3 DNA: TGTGCCAGCAGCCAAGATTGGACAGGGGCCTATGGCTACACCTTC

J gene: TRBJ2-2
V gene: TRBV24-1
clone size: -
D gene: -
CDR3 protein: CATSGGGHSTDGELFF
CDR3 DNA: TGTGCCACCAGTGGTGGAGGACACTCTACGGACGGGGAGCTGTTTTTT

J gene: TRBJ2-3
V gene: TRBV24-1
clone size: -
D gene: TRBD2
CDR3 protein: CATSDPGLAKDTQYF
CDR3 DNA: TGTGCCACCAGTGATCCCGGACTAGCTAAAGATACGCAGTATTTT

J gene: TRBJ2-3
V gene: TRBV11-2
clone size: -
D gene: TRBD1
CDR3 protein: CASSLDLTQGASTDTQYF
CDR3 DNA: TGTGCCAGCAGCTTAGATCTAACCCAGGGGGCGAGCACAGATACGCAGTATTTT

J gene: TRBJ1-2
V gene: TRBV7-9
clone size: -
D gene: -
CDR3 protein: CASLNSGSVGYGYTF
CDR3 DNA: TGTGCCAGTCTAAACTCAGGGTCCGTTGGGTATGGCTACACCTTC

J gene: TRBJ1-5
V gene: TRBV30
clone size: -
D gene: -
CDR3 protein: CAWRLADFSNQPQHF
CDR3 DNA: TGTGCCTGGAGACTTGCTGATTTTAGCAATCAGCCCCAGCATTTT